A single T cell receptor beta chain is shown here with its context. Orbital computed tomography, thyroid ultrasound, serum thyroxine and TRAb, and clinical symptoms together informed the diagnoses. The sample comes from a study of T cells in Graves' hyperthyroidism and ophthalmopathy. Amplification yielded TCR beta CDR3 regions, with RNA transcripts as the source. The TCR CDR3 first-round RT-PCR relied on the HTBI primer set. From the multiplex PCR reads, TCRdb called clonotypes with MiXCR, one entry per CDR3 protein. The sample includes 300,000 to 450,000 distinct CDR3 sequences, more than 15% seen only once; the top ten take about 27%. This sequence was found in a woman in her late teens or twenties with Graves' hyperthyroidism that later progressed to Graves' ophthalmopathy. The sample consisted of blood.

In DNA form, the CDR3 reads TGTGCCACCAGTGCCCCCTGGACTAGCGGGAACCGCTACGAGCAGTACTTC. Translated: CATSAPWTSGNRYEQYF. This sequence joins TRBV24-1 and TRBJ2-7; 12 bases line up with TRBD2. The germline CDR1 and CDR2 sequences are KGHDR and SFDVKD. This CDR3 spans 17 amino acids. Losses at the gene ends were 5 bases for V and 3 bases for J; bases not matched to a gene: 10.